A selection of T cell receptor beta chains follows, all from one sample in a study of T cell responses to AZD1222 COVID-19 vaccine. The repertoire was sequenced with immunoSEQ multiplex PCR; TCRdb's copy has only in-frame clones and lacks some. Of about 92,000 clones in the sample, 70% to 90% were seen once. Specimen: peripheral blood, collected on day 0 of MenACWY control vaccination. The receptors derive from an adult in good health. Each CDR3 is given with its conserved first and last residue. D genes are given only for firm matches. Rows give clone size only sometimes, using once, few, many, or a class for an expanded clone.

J gene | V gene | clone size | D gene | CDR3 DNA | CDR3 protein
TRBJ1-1 | TRBV12-3/TRBV12-4 | - | - | TGTGCCAGCAGTTTAGGCAGGAACACTGAAGCTTTCTTT | CASSLGRNTEAFF
TRBJ2-7 | TRBV7-2 | - | - | TGTGCCAGCAGCACGACAACAGTAGACGAGCAGTACTTC | CASSTTTVDEQYF
TRBJ1-6 | TRBV30 | - | TRBD1 | TGTGCCTGGACCCCGACAGGGAGATCACCCCTCCACTTT | CAWTPTGRSPLHF
TRBJ1-2 | TRBV7-9 | - | - | TGTGCCAGCAGCGCCCGGGACTTAAGGAACTATGGCTACACCTTC | CASSARDLRNYGYTF
TRBJ1-5 | TRBV7-8 | once | TRBD1 | TGTGCCAGCAGCCGAGAGCCGGGGACAGATCAGCCCCAGCATTTT | CASSREPGTDQPQHF
TRBJ1-4 | TRBV5-1 | - | TRBD1 | TGCGCCAGCAGCGGGGACAGGCCTTTTGCAACTAATGAAAAACTGTTTTTT | CASSGDRPFATNEKLFF
TRBJ1-5 | TRBV28 | - | - | TGTGCCAGCAGTTTCGCCAGGCGGAATCAGCCCCAGCATTTT | CASSFARRNQPQHF
TRBJ1-1 | TRBV5-1 | few | - | TGCGCCAGCAGATCGGACGGCGGTGGGTCGAACACTGAAGCTTTCTTT | CASRSDGGGSNTEAFF
TRBJ1-2 | TRBV19 | many | - | TGTGCCAGTAGTATAGAGGTACAGGCCGCTTCGGGCTACACCTTC | CASSIEVQAASGYTF
TRBJ2-7 | TRBV27 | - | - | TGTGCCAGCAGTTTGGCACAGGGTTCCCCCTCCTACGAGCAGTACTTC | CASSLAQGSPSYEQYF
TRBJ2-3 | TRBV27 | once | - | TGTGCCAGCAGTTTATCAAGTGAAGATACGCAGTATTTT | CASSLSSEDTQYF
TRBJ1-4 | TRBV6-6 | - | - | TGTGCCAGCAGTTGGGGATTGACTAATGAAAAACTGTTTTTT | CASSWGLTNEKLFF
TRBJ1-2 | TRBV4-2 | - | - | TGTGCCAGCAGCCAAGATCGGGGGTCCTATGGCTACACCTTC | CASSQDRGSYGYTF
TRBJ1-4 | TRBV5-6 | - | - | TGTGCCAGCAGCTTGGGGACCCTCAGGAATGAAAAACTGTTTTTT | CASSLGTLRNEKLFF
TRBJ2-4 | TRBV3-1/TRBV3-2 | once | - | TGTGCCAGCAGCCAAAATCCTGATGGCAAAAACATTCAGTACTTC | CASSQNPDGKNIQYF
TRBJ2-3 | TRBV5-5 | - | TRBD2 | TGTGCCAGCAGCTTGGCGGCTAGCGGATTCACAGATACGCAGTATTTT | CASSLAASGFTDTQYF
TRBJ1-1 | TRBV30 | - | - | TGTGCCTGGAGTAGGGGCCAGGGAAGGAACACTGAAGCTTTCTTT | CAWSRGQGRNTEAFF
TRBJ2-6 | TRBV27 | few | TRBD1 | TGTGCCAGCAGCCCTCCCAGGGGGCCCGGGGCCAACGTCCTGACTTTC | CASSPPRGPGANVLTF
TRBJ1-6 | TRBV7-2 | - | - | TGTGCCAGCAGCTTACAGGGACGGACCTATAATTCACCCCTCCACTTT | CASSLQGRTYNSPLHF
TRBJ2-3 | TRBV30 | - | TRBD2 | TGTGCCTGGAGAAGGAGCGGGGGGGCGCGCCGATCTAGCACAGATACGCAGTATTTT | CAWRRSGGARRSSTDTQYF
TRBJ1-4 | TRBV18 | - | - | TGTGCCAGCTCACCCCGCCAAAATGAAAAACTGTTTTTT | CASSPRQNEKLFF
TRBJ1-5 | TRBV3-1/TRBV3-2 | - | - | TGTGCCAGCAGCCCGGACAGCCAAGGGGGAAATCAGCCCCAGCATTTT | CASSPDSQGGNQPQHF
TRBJ1-1 | TRBV6-5 | - | - | TGTGCCAGCACTGGATCAGGCAATGCTGAAGCTTTCTTT | CASTGSGNAEAFF
TRBJ1-2 | TRBV3-1/TRBV3-2 | once | - | TGTGCCAGCAGATCCCGGGGGGTAGGAGGCTACACCTTC | CASRSRGVGGYTF
TRBJ1-6 | TRBV30 | - | TRBD1 | TGTGCCTGGAGTGTACGGGCAGGGGGTTTCTCCTATAATTCACCCCTCCACTTT | CAWSVRAGGFSYNSPLHF
TRBJ2-1 | TRBV6-1 | - | - | TGTGCCAGCAGTGAAGCGAGGGGCAACTTCTACAATGAGCAGTTCTTC | CASSEARGNFYNEQFF
TRBJ1-1 | TRBV2 | - | - | TGTGCCAGCAGTGAAGGGGGGGAAACTGAAGCTTTCTTT | CASSEGGETEAFF
TRBJ1-2 | TRBV27 | - | - | TGTGCCAGCAGTTTATCGGGGGGGGGCGCCGACTATGGCTACACCTTC | CASSLSGGGADYGYTF
TRBJ1-1 | TRBV7-9 | once | TRBD1 | TGTGCCAGCAGCTTGCTCGGGTGGGACAGGGGGCGGAACACTGAAGCTTTCTTT | CASSLLGWDRGRNTEAFF
TRBJ1-1 | TRBV18 | - | TRBD1 | TGTGCCAGCTCACCTGGGACAGGGAGGGACACTGAAGCTTTCTTT | CASSPGTGRDTEAFF
TRBJ2-7 | TRBV6-5 | - | TRBD1 | TGTGCCAGCAGTTCCCCGGGACAGACCTACGAGCAGTACTTC | CASSSPGQTYEQYF
TRBJ2-1 | TRBV19 | - | TRBD2 | TGTGCCAGTAGTAGGACTAGCGATACTCGCTACAATGAGCAGTTCTTC | CASSRTSDTRYNEQFF
TRBJ2-5 | TRBV12-3/TRBV12-4 | - | - | TGTGCCAGCAGTTTGGGGGAGACCCAGTACTTC | CASSLGETQYF
TRBJ1-5 | TRBV29-1 | - | - | TGCAGCGTTGGATGGACAGCGAATCAGCCCCAGCATTTT | CSVGWTANQPQHF
TRBJ1-2 | TRBV4-1 | - | TRBD1 | TGCGCCAGCAGCCCCGAGCCCTCGGGGACAGGGATAAGGGAGGTTGGCTACACCTTC | CASSPEPSGTGIREVGYTF
TRBJ2-7 | TRBV19 | - | - | TGTGCCAGTAGTATAGGGACGGACGGCGGCTACGAGCAGTACTTC | CASSIGTDGGYEQYF
TRBJ1-6 | TRBV30 | - | - | TGTGCCTGGAGATCGGGAATGCGAAATTCACCCCTCCACTTT | CAWRSGMRNSPLHF
TRBJ2-3 | TRBV7-2 | - | TRBD2 | TGTGCCAGCAGCACGTCTAGCGGGGGGTCAGATACGCAGTATTTT | CASSTSSGGSDTQYF
TRBJ1-5 | TRBV5-5 | - | - | TGTGCCTCCCGAGGGGGGTTCGGCAATCAGCCCCAGCATTTT | CASRGGFGNQPQHF
TRBJ1-5 | TRBV6-5 | - | TRBD1 | TGTGCCAGCCGGACAGGGGGCTTTCAGCCCCAGCATTTT | CASRTGGFQPQHF
TRBJ1-3 | TRBV7-9 | - | TRBD1 | TGTGCCAGCAGTTCTTTCCCGGGACAGGGGGGCCTCTCTGGAAACACCATATATTTT | CASSSFPGQGGLSGNTIYF
TRBJ2-2 | TRBV19 | - | - | TGTGCCAGTAGCAATAGGGGCAGGGAGTACACCGGGGAGCTGTTTTTT | CASSNRGREYTGELFF
TRBJ2-3 | TRBV2 | - | - | TGTGCCAGCAGTGTGCGGGGCCCCACAGATACGCAGTATTTT | CASSVRGPTDTQYF
TRBJ2-5 | TRBV27 | - | TRBD1 | TGTGCCAGCAGTTCGACAGGGGGCGAAGAGACCCAGTACTTC | CASSSTGGEETQYF
TRBJ2-2 | TRBV9 | - | - | TGTGCCAGCAGCGTCGGACAGAACACCGGGGAGCTGTTTTTT | CASSVGQNTGELFF
TRBJ1-2 | TRBV3-1/TRBV3-2 | - | - | TGTGCCAGCAGCCAAGAAGCTGGCGGCTACACCTTC | CASSQEAGGYTF
TRBJ1-1 | TRBV9 | - | - | TGTGCCAGCAGCGTAGCAGGGAACACTGAAGCTTTCTTT | CASSVAGNTEAFF
TRBJ1-5 | TRBV19 | - | - | TGTGCCTCTGAGGGGACCGGGGGCGGACAGCCCCAGCATTTT | CASEGTGGGQPQHF
TRBJ2-2 | TRBV6-5 | - | - | TGTGCCAGCAGGGAGGACAGTTCGAACACCGGGGAGCTGTTTTTT | CASREDSSNTGELFF
TRBJ2-7 | TRBV14 | - | TRBD1 | TGTGCCAGCAGCCAGTCCGGGACAGGGGCCCACGAGCAGTACTTC | CASSQSGTGAHEQYF
TRBJ1-2 | TRBV7-2 | - | - | TGTGCCAGCAGCTTAGCAGGAGGGTTCCCTTTGGACTATGGCTACACCTTC | CASSLAGGFPLDYGYTF
TRBJ1-6 | TRBV4-1 | - | TRBD1 | TGCGCCAGCAGCGGACAGGGGGTAACTAATTCACCCCTCCACTTT | CASSGQGVTNSPLHF
TRBJ2-7 | TRBV6-5 | - | - | TGTGCCAGCAGTTCTCCTAAAGGGCAGTACTTC | CASSSPKGQYF
TRBJ2-7 | TRBV29-1 | few | - | TGCAGCGTTGTCGACCCTCCGGCCGAGCAGTACTTC | CSVVDPPAEQYF
TRBJ2-1 | TRBV6-5 | - | TRBD2 | TGTGCCAGCAGCTCCGGACTAGCGGGGGTTTATGAGCAGTTCTTC | CASSSGLAGVYEQFF
TRBJ2-1 | TRBV4-2 | - | - | TGTGCCAGCAGCCAAGAGACCTTACTAGGCAATGAGCAGTTCTTC | CASSQETLLGNEQFF
TRBJ2-2 | TRBV5-1 | - | TRBD1 | TGCGCCAGCAGCCTGGATTCGGGACAGGGGTCCGGGGAGCTGTTTTTT | CASSLDSGQGSGELFF
TRBJ1-2 | TRBV4-3 | - | - | TGCGCCAGCAGCCGATCCTCTTGGGTGGAGGATTATGGCTACACCTTC | CASSRSSWVEDYGYTF
TRBJ1-4 | TRBV30 | - | - | TGTGCCTGGAGTTCGGCAAATGAAAAACTGTTTTTT | CAWSSANEKLFF
TRBJ1-1 | TRBV7-8 | - | TRBD1 | TGTGCCAGCAGCCCCGGACAGGCCCCGAACACTGAAGCTTTCTTT | CASSPGQAPNTEAFF